This TCR beta chain was observed in a study of T cells after yellow fever vaccination. This clonotype came up a few times. Its antigen is currently unknown. TCRdb recomputed calls from the 5' RACE reads with MiXCR, one row per CDR3 protein. The table has 500,000 to 550,000 distinct CDR3 sequences, 20% to 25% seen once. Study conclusions and caveats: The CD4 compartment and the CD8 compartment contained a small share of clonotypes in common.

V lost 3 bases to trimming and J lost 10 bases, with 12 bases between them. This CDR3 region has 12 residues. The germline CDR1 and CDR2 sequences are SEHNR and FQNEAQ (reference sequence). The clonotype comes from a young man who received the YFV17D yellow fever vaccine. The source material was PBMCs, sampled about 21 days after the first yellow fever vaccination. This chain uses TRBV7-9 with TRBJ1-1; D is unresolved. CDR3 loop: CASSFSPGVAFF. The DNA for the CDR3 is TGTGCCAGCAGCTTCTCCCCCGGTGTAGCTTTCTTT. Full variable domain (rest looked up from reference TRBV7-9 and TRBJ1-1): DTGVSQNPRHKITKRGQNVTFRCDPISEHNRLYWYRQTLGQGPEFLTYFQNEAQLEKSRLLSDRFSAERPKGSFSTLEIQRTEQGDSAMYLCASSFSPGVAFFGQGTRLTVV.